This passage covers 25 T cell receptor beta chains from one sample sequenced in a study of blood T cell repertoires in COVID-19. The assay was immunoSEQ multiplex PCR, and TCRdb's table has in-frame clones only and misses some. This sample has some 190,000 clones, with 75% to 90% found just once. The sequencing input was PBMCs or T cells enriched from blood (not recorded which). These receptors all come from a woman between 40 and 50 years old with acute COVID-19.

This clone was counted between two and nine times. The CDR3 DNA sequence: TGTGCCAGCAGCCAAGGCCCGGGGGGACGGGGCTACACCTTC. Translation: CASSQGPGGRGYTF. The V and J genes are TRBV3-1 (or the pseudogene TRBV3-2) and TRBJ1-2, with D possibly matching TRBD1 (5 bases). V was trimmed by 1 base and J by 8 bases, leaving 14 bases between them. Per germline, CDR1 LGHDT and CDR2 YNNKEL (reference sequence). The CDR3 is 14 amino acids.

This clone turned up a few times. The chain links TRBV7-9 to TRBJ1-2, with TRBD1 matching over 9 bases. CDR3 size: 14 residues. From germline, CDR1 is SEHNR and CDR2 FQNEAQ (reference sequence). J gave up 7 bases and V 5 bases, and 8 bases lay outside the gene matches. The CDR3 here is CASSPGTGLSGYTF. CDR3 DNA: TGTGCCAGCAGCCCCGGGACAGGGTTGAGTGGCTACACCTTC.

The V call is TRBV7-2, the J call TRBJ1-6, with D possibly matching TRBD1 (6 bases). The CDR3 covers 15 residues. Germline assignment: CDR1 SGHTA and CDR2 FQGNSA. V lost 7 bases, J lost 8 bases, and 18 bases lay in between. The CDR3, as DNA: TGTGCCAGCACCTTGACAGGTGCGGTGGATTCACCCCTCCACTTT. Protein sequence: CASTLTGAVDSPLHF.

The J gene is TRBJ2-1, the V gene TRBV7-3, with 12 bases identical to TRBD2. The ends lost 3 bases at V and 7 bases at J; junction bases unmatched: 7. Germline V gene sequence: CDR1 SGHTA, CDR2 FQGTGA. This CDR3 spans 16 amino acids. CDR3 in DNA: TGTGCCAGCAGCTTCAGTACTAGCGGGAGGACAAATGAGCAGTTCTTC. Amino acid sequence: CASSFSTSGRTNEQFF. The variable domain in full, with the rest retrieved from reference TRBV7-3 and TRBJ2-1, is GAGVSQTPSNKVTEKGKYVELRCDPISGHTALYWYRQSLGQGPEFLIYFQGTGAADDSGLPNDRFFAVRPEGSVSTLKIQRTERGDSAVYLCASSFSTSGRTNEQFFGPGTRLTVL.

This rearrangement joins TRBV20-1 to TRBJ2-1, with 9 bases matching TRBD2. Germline assignment: CDR1 DFQATT and CDR2 SNEGSKA (reference sequence). The J segment lost 7 bases and the V segment lost 3 bases, leaving 7 bases of the junction unmatched. CDR3 length: 14 residues. In DNA form, the CDR3 reads TGCAGTGCTAGTGGGGTAGCGGGAGTAAATGAGCAGTTCTTC. This encodes CSASGVAGVNEQFF.

This clone showed up just a few times. The chain uses TRBV30 and TRBJ1-1; TRBD1 is a possible D gene (6 bases). The germline CDR1 and CDR2 sequences are GTSNPN and SVGIG (reference sequence). The CDR3 length is 11 residues. V was pared by 3 bases and J by 10 bases, with 12 bases between. The CDR3 DNA follows: TGTGCCTGGAGCCCAGGGGTGGGAGCTTTCTTT. This translates into CAWSPGVGAFF.

The chain uses TRBV6-5 and TRBJ1-4; D gene ambiguous. V shed 10 bases and J shed 0 bases, with 12 bases lying between them. CDR1 is MNHEY and CDR2 is SVGAGI in the germline V gene. This CDR3 is 14 amino acids long. CDR3 DNA sequence: TGTGCCATACAGAACCTTGCAACTAATGAAAAACTGTTTTTT. Its protein is CAIQNLATNEKLFF.

Turning to this clone: Other DNA sequences in this specimen translate into the identical CDR3. The chain joins TRBV9 to TRBJ2-5; the D is unclear. The V gene lost 2 bases and the J gene lost 1 base, with 9 bases spanning the gap. Germline values: CDR1 SGDLS, CDR2 YYNGEE. The CDR3 runs 14 residues. CDR3 nucleotide sequence: TGTGCCAGCAGCGTCGCTGGCGGCCAAGAGACCCAGTACTTC. Translated: CASSVAGGQETQYF.

CDR3 sequence reads: CASSDYGQGPSSYNSPLHF. CDR3 DNA: TGTGCCAGCAGTGACTACGGACAGGGGCCTAGCTCCTATAATTCACCCCTCCACTTT. The V and J genes are TRBV28 and TRBJ1-6, with TRBD1 identical over 9 bases. Unmatched junction bases numbered 11, after V lost 5 bases and J lost 0 bases. This CDR3 spans 19 amino acids. Germline V gene sequence: CDR1 MDHEN, CDR2 SYDVKM.

This clone came up a few times. The rearrangement uses TRBV2 and TRBJ2-7; no reliable D call. Trimming pared 4 bases from V and 2 bases from J, leaving 6 bases between. CDR1 and CDR2 from the germline V gene are SNHLY and FYNNEI. The length of the CDR3 is 12 residues. This CDR3 is CASSARAYEQYF. Here the CDR3 DNA reads TGTGCCAGCAGTGCACGGGCCTACGAGCAGTACTTC.

A few counts support this clone. V gene TRBV7-3 combines with J gene TRBJ2-3, with D maybe TRBD2 (7 bases). This CDR3 is 15 amino acids long. Germline-derived CDR1 and CDR2 are SGHTA and FQGTGA. V was pared by 5 bases and J by 4 bases, with 16 bases between. Written as DNA, the CDR3 is TGTGCCAGCAGCCGGGGGGCCGAAGTGTCAGATACGCAGTATTTT. Protein product: CASSRGAEVSDTQYF.

J is TRBJ1-2 and V is TRBV6-5; 8 bases are shared with TRBD1. The germline CDR1 and CDR2 sequences are MNHEY and SVGAGI. The CDR3 is 14 residues long. Germline trimming cut 4 bases from V and 5 bases from J; bases unmatched to any gene: 6. The CDR3 loop reads CASSSGTGIYGYTF. The CDR3 nucleotides are TGTGCCAGCAGTTCCGGGACAGGAATATATGGCTACACCTTC.

The V and J genes are TRBV30 and TRBJ2-2; a possible D gene is TRBD1 (5 bases). Deletions cut 2 bases from V and 3 bases from J, with 13 bases between. The germline V gene encodes CDR1 GTSNPN and CDR2 SVGIG (reference sequence). The CDR3 sequence is 15 residues long. Written as DNA, the CDR3 is TGTGCCTGGAGTCGCCCTGACAGATACACCGGGGAGCTGTTTTTT. Residues: CAWSRPDRYTGELFF. Supplemented by reference TRBV30 and TRBJ2-2, the full variable domain reads SQTIHQWPATLVQPVGSPLSLECTVEGTSNPNLYWYRQAAGRGLQLLFYSVGIGQISSEVPQNLSASRPQDRQFILSSKKLLLSDSGFYLCAWSRPDRYTGELFFGEGSRLTVL.

The chain links TRBV29-1 to TRBJ2-1; TRBD1 is a possible D gene (5 bases). Per germline, CDR1 SQVTM and CDR2 ANQGSEA. This CDR3 has 14 residues. The V end was cut by 4 bases, the J end by 5 bases, with 15 bases between. The CDR3 region has the DNA TGCAGCGTTGTGGGGCGACAGTCCCACAATGAGCAGTTCTTC. Encoded protein: CSVVGRQSHNEQFF.

The J gene is TRBJ2-5, the V gene TRBV7-3, with TRBD1 matching 9 bases. Germline V gene data show CDR1 as SGHTA and CDR2 as FQGTGA. V shed 4 bases, J shed 5 bases, and the junction held 5 bases outside the gene matches. The CDR3 has 14 residues. DNA for the CDR3: TGTGCCAGCAGCTCCGGGACAGGGTTGGAGACCCAGTACTTC. This encodes CASSSGTGLETQYF.

The genes are TRBV6-4 and TRBJ2-7, with 7 bases fitting TRBD2. CDR3 length equals 13 residues. In germline, CDR1 is MRHNA, CDR2 SNTAGT. J was trimmed by 4 bases and V by 6 bases; bases with no gene match: 6. The CDR3 nucleotides read TGTGCCAGCAGCGAGGACGGGGGGTACGAGCAGTACTTC. As protein: CASSEDGGYEQYF.

The V gene is TRBV2, the J gene TRBJ1-2, with a weak D call TRBD1 (6 bases). Germline CDR1 is SNHLY and CDR2 is FYNNEI. The V end was cut by 8 bases, the J end by 8 bases, with 21 bases between. The CDR3 covers 14 residues. CDR3 sequence reads: CASSVLTGLGGYTF. CDR3 DNA sequence: TGTGCCAGCTCGGTATTAACAGGGTTGGGCGGCTACACCTTC.

As for this clone: A much larger clonotype is one base distant, so this may be a read error. J is TRBJ2-7 and V is TRBV6-5, with D possibly TRBD1 on 6 matching bases. Germline V CDR1 and CDR2: MNHEY, SVGAGI. The CDR3 extends over 13 amino acids. The V gene lost 4 bases and the J gene lost 3 bases, with 10 bases spanning the gap. CDR3 DNA: TGTGCCAGCAGTTCCGACAGGTACTACGAGCAGTACTTC. This encodes CASSSDRYYEQYF.

The rearrangement links TRBV6-1 to TRBJ1-2; D may be TRBD1 (5 bases). The V end lost 3 bases, the J end lost 8 bases, and 19 bases lay between the germline ends. The CDR3 consists of 15 residues. The germline CDR1 and CDR2 sequences are MNHNS and SASEGT. The CDR3 loop reads CASSESGKPEGGYTF. The CDR3 nucleotides read TGTGCCAGCAGTGAGTCGGGAAAACCGGAGGGGGGCTACACCTTC.

The V gene is TRBV15, the J gene TRBJ1-2; 9 positions agree with TRBD1. The CDR3 is made up of 14 amino acids. Trimming took 0 bases from V and 6 from J; bases not matched to a gene: 2. Germline V CDR1 and CDR2: LNHNV, YYDKDF (reference sequence). The CDR3 reads CATSRDRTGDGYTF. The CDR3 region has the DNA TGTGCCACCAGCAGAGATAGGACAGGGGATGGCTACACCTTC.

The J gene is TRBJ2-7, the V gene TRBV28, with D possibly matching TRBD1 (6 bases). Trimming took 7 bases from V and 9 from J, leaving 16 bases between them. This CDR3 has 12 residues. Germline V gives CDR1 MDHEN, CDR2 SYDVKM. The CDR3 DNA is TGTGCCAGCACCCAAGGGACATCCAGGCAGTACTTC. Protein sequence: CASTQGTSRQYF.

This chain connects TRBV11-3 to TRBJ2-3, with TRBD2 matching 9 bases. Germline V CDR1 and CDR2: SGHNT, YENEEA. The length of the CDR3 is 15 residues. With V trimmed by 3 bases and J by 5 bases, 6 bases remained unmatched. The DNA for the CDR3 is TGTGCCAGCAGCTTCTCGGCGGGAGGGGGAGATACGCAGTATTTT. This encodes CASSFSAGGGDTQYF.

The V gene is TRBV19, the J gene TRBJ2-7; 11 bases align to TRBD2. This CDR3 is 15 amino acids long. CDR1 and CDR2 from the germline V gene are LNHDA and SQIVND (reference sequence). The V segment lost 3 bases and the J segment 3 bases; nucleotides outside the gene matches: 4. The CDR3 DNA follows: TGTGCCAGTAGTATTACTAGCGGGAGATTCTACGAGCAGTACTTC. This encodes CASSITSGRFYEQYF. The variable domain in full, completed from reference TRBV19 and TRBJ2-7, reads DGGITQSPKYLFRKEGQNVTLSCEQNLNHDAMYWYRQDPGQGLRLIYYSQIVNDFQKGDIAEGYSVSREKKESFPLTVTSAQKNPTAFYLCASSITSGRFYEQYFGPGTRLTVT.

This sequence joins TRBV18 and TRBJ2-7; tentative D call: TRBD2 (6 bases). Germline CDR1 KGHSH, CDR2 LQKENI. The V end lost 6 bases, the J end lost 3 bases, and 18 bases lay between the germline ends. This CDR3 spans 15 amino acids. CDR3 in amino acids: CASSPDFGGNYEQYF. DNA of the CDR3: TGTGCCAGCTCCCCCGATTTTGGGGGGAACTACGAGCAGTACTTC.

The J gene is TRBJ2-7, the V gene TRBV7-9; 9 bases are a match to TRBD2. Germline CDR1 and CDR2: SEHNR and FQNEAQ (reference sequence). The V segment lost 3 bases and the J segment 4 bases; nucleotides outside the gene matches: 7. This CDR3 is 15 amino acids long. CDR3 coding DNA: TGTGCCAGCAGCTTTGGTTCTAGCGGGGCTTACGAGCAGTACTTC. It encodes CASSFGSSGAYEQYF.